The clone carrying this T cell receptor (beta chain) was observed many times. Its antigen is as yet unknown. Germline lookup yields CDR1 MDHEN and CDR2 SYDVKM. Trimming took off 3 bases at V and 3 bases at J, with 10 bases between the two ends. This CDR3 has 14 amino acids. The TCR alpha and TCR beta cDNA libraries, bearing sample barcodes and UMIs, were generated by 5'RACE using constant-segment primers. TCRdb passed the 5' RACE reads through MiXCR, listing each CDR3 protein once. Counted here are under 650,000 distinct CDR3 sequences, roughly 17% occurring once; the ten biggest clones make up around 11%. These data are taken from a study of T-cell memory formation after mild COVID-19. Study in general: TCR clusters showed largely donor specificity. Whole-study findings and limits: Contracting clones localized mainly to CM and EM when CD4+ and mainly to EMRA when CD8+.

Sequencing input: PBMCs or a T cell subset sorted from them (not recorded which). The genes are TRBV28 and TRBJ2-3; D is ambiguous. The source is an adult woman who had mild COVID-19 (a few samples of this study predate the infection). Cell type and time point are not known. The CDR3 DNA is TGTGCCAGCAGTTTTCTGGCTGGGACAGATACGCAGTATTTT. Residues: CASSFLAGTDTQYF.